These T cell receptor beta chains were read from a single sample in a study of shared clonotypes between healthy human individuals. The data were produced by immunoSEQ multiplex PCR, yet TCRdb's version contains in-frame clones alone and is incomplete. The table has around 560,000 clones, roughly 95% seen once. The sample taken for sequencing was naive CD8+ T cells sorted from blood. The origin of the receptors is a woman aged 25 to 39 in good health. CDR3s include the opening cysteine and the closing phenylalanine or tryptophan. D genes are given only for firm matches. Part of the rows lack a size; the others show once, few, many or a class for expanded clones.

len,d_gene,v_gene,abundance,j_gene,CDR3nt,CDR3aa
15,TRBD2,TRBV19,-,TRBJ2-2,TGTGCCAGTAATCCGGGACTACTCATCGGGGGGGAGCTGTTTTTT,CASNPGLLIGGELFF
12,TRBD1,TRBV29-1,-,TRBJ2-3,TGCAGCGTGGACAGGGACTCAGATACGCAGTATTTT,CSVDRDSDTQYF
13,-,TRBV5-4,-,TRBJ2-5,TGTGCCAGCAGCTTGGTAGCTGAAGAGACCCAGTACTTC,CASSLVAEETQYF
14,TRBD1,TRBV4-1,-,TRBJ1-1,TGCGCCAGCAGCCCCAGGACAGGGGTTACTGAAGCTTTCTTT,CASSPRTGVTEAFF
15,TRBD2,TRBV25-1,-,TRBJ2-3,TGTGCCAGCAGTGAAAGGTCAGGGAGGGCAGATACGCAGTATTTT,CASSERSGRADTQYF
15,-,TRBV6-5,-,TRBJ2-5,TGTGCCAGCAGTTACGAGGGTAGGGGCCAAGAGACCCAGTACTTC,CASSYEGRGQETQYF
17,-,TRBV4-1,-,TRBJ2-3,TGCGCCAGCAGCCAAGAAGGCCGGGACTTACGCACAGATACGCAGTATTTT,CASSQEGRDLRTDTQYF
15,-,TRBV28,-,TRBJ1-5,TGTGCCAGCAGTTTAGGGGGGGTCGGGAATCAGCCCCAGCATTTT,CASSLGGVGNQPQHF
14,TRBD1,TRBV28,-,TRBJ1-1,TGTGCCAGCAGTTGGACAGGGTGGAACACTGAAGCTTTCTTT,CASSWTGWNTEAFF
13,-,TRBV10-3,-,TRBJ2-7,TGTGCCACCAAGTCGGAGCGGTCCTACGAGCAGTACTTC,CATKSERSYEQYF
16,TRBD2,TRBV28,-,TRBJ2-7,TGTGCCAGCAGTTCCACCTCAGAACTAGCGACCTACGAGCAGTACTTC,CASSSTSELATYEQYF
20,TRBD2,TRBV14,-,TRBJ2-2,TGTGCCAGCAGCCAAGAGGTCCCCTGGTTAGCGGGACCCCTGGCCGGGGAGCTGTTTTTT,CASSQEVPWLAGPLAGELFF
16,-,TRBV23-1,-,TRBJ2-1,TGCGCCAGCAGTCAATGTTGTGCCCCGATAGAGGATGAGCAGTTCTTC,CASSQCCAPIEDEQFF
16,TRBD1,TRBV10-2,once,TRBJ2-1,TGCGCCAGCAGTGAGCGGACAGGGGGCGCCTACAATGAGCAGTTCTTC,CASSERTGGAYNEQFF
13,-,TRBV28,-,TRBJ1-1,TGTGCCAGCAGTTTCAGGAAAAACACTGAAGCTTTCTTT,CASSFRKNTEAFF
13,-,TRBV6-5,-,TRBJ2-7,TGTGCCAGCAGTTATGACAGCTCCTACGAGCAGTACTTC,CASSYDSSYEQYF
15,TRBD1,TRBV5-6,-,TRBJ2-1,TGTGCCAGCAGCTTGGGACAGGGCTCCTACAATGAGCAGTTCTTC,CASSLGQGSYNEQFF
14,TRBD1,TRBV25-1,-,TRBJ2-7,TGTGCCAGCAGCGAGACAGGGGGGACCTACGAGCAGTACTTC,CASSETGGTYEQYF
18,-,TRBV4-1,-,TRBJ1-4,TGCGCCAGCAGCCAAGAGCGGAGATTCGAAGCAACTAATGAAAAACTGTTTTTT,CASSQERRFEATNEKLFF
14,-,TRBV6-5,-,TRBJ2-7,TGTGCCAGCAGTCCGGGGATCGCTGCCTACGAGCAGTACTTC,CASSPGIAAYEQYF